This T cell receptor (beta chain) was sequenced in a study of cytomegalovirus exposure and HLA in healthy donors. Method: immunoSEQ multiplex PCR; TCRdb's copy keeps in-frame clones and lacks some. The sample lists some 140,000 clones, about 90% occurring once. V shed 5 bases and J shed 0 bases, with 11 bases lying between them. There are 15 residues in the CDR3. Germline CDR1 is MDHEN and CDR2 is SYDVKM. The TCR sequence derives from a woman aged 25 to 39 in good health and CMV-seropositive. The chain is built from TRBV28 and TRBJ1-5; D is ambiguous. The sequencing input was PBMCs. As DNA, the CDR3 is TGTGCCAGCAGTACCAGGCGGGTTAGCAATCAGCCCCAGCATTTT. It is translated as CASSTRRVSNQPQHF. Drawing the rest from reference TRBV28 and TRBJ1-5, the complete variable domain is DVKVTQSSRYLVKRTGEKVFLECVQDMDHENMFWYRQDPGLGLRLIYFSYDVKMKEKGDIPEGYSVSREKKERFSLILESASTNQTSMYLCASSTRRVSNQPQHFGDGTRLSIL.